The rows below give T cell receptor beta chains drawn from one sample of a study of control samples from healthy donors and cancer patients. Repertoires were generated with immunoSEQ multiplex PCR, while TCRdb's copy carries only in-frame clones and drops some. Of some 120,000 clones listed, approximately 89% are singletons. Source material: blood. These receptors all stem from a man aged 18 to 30 in good health. Both conserved end residues are part of each CDR3. Each record gives: V gene, clone size, D gene, J gene, CDR3 protein, CDR3 DNA. D genes are given only for firm matches. Clone size is shown for a subset of rows, as once, few, many or a class of expanded clone.

>TRBV27|-|TRBD1|TRBJ2-6
CASSPGQIFSGANVLTF
TGTGCCAGCAGTCCGGGACAGATATTCTCTGGGGCCAACGTCCTGACTTTC
>TRBV6-1|few|-|TRBJ1-5
CASSESAILAQHF
TGTGCCAGCAGTGAATCAGCCATACTGGCCCAGCATTTT
>TRBV5-1|once|-|TRBJ1-1
CASSSDTEAFF
TGCGCCAGCAGCTCGGACACTGAAGCTTTCTTT
>TRBV27|-|TRBD1|TRBJ1-1
CASSPPMTGAGTEAFF
TGTGCCAGCAGCCCCCCCATGACAGGGGCGGGCACTGAAGCTTTCTTT
>TRBV4-1|-|-|TRBJ2-7
CASSQSASNLIHEQYF
TGCGCCAGCAGCCAATCCGCCTCGAATCTAATCCACGAGCAGTACTTC
>TRBV6-5|-|TRBD1|TRBJ1-5
CASSPGTGLEQPQHF
TGTGCCAGCAGTCCCGGGACAGGCCTTGAACAGCCCCAGCATTTT
>TRBV25-1|-|-|TRBJ2-6
CASSEKWGTTGANVLTF
TGTGCCAGCAGTGAAAAGTGGGGGACAACAGGGGCCAACGTCCTGACTTTC
>TRBV27|-|TRBD1|TRBJ1-1
CASSGTGGKRSEAFF
TGTGCCAGCAGTGGAACAGGGGGCAAACGCTCTGAAGCTTTCTTT
>TRBV5-1|-|TRBD1|TRBJ2-1
CASSSGQGFDEQFF
TGCGCCAGCAGCTCGGGACAGGGATTCGATGAGCAGTTCTTC
>TRBV5-6|once|TRBD2|TRBJ2-5
CASSSLRGGETQYF
TGTGCCAGCAGCTCATTGCGGGGGGGAGAGACCCAGTACTTC
>TRBV5-1|-|-|TRBJ2-7
CASSLGGRFGEQYF
TGCGCCAGCAGCTTGGGAGGCAGGTTCGGCGAGCAGTACTTC
>TRBV6-6|-|-|TRBJ2-1
CASRPKNRVNEQFF
TGTGCCAGCAGGCCAAAGAACAGGGTGAATGAGCAGTTCTTC
>TRBV27|-|-|TRBJ1-5
CASSLHHRKSNQPQHF
TGTGCCAGCAGTCTTCACCACAGGAAGAGCAATCAGCCCCAGCATTTT
>TRBV6-2/TRBV6-3|-|-|TRBJ2-1
CASSGDSLNEQFF
TGTGCCAGCAGCGGGGATAGTCTCAATGAGCAGTTCTTC
>TRBV18|-|-|TRBJ1-5
CASSRRGVGNQPQHF
TGTGCCAGCTCCCGGCGGGGGGTGGGCAATCAGCCCCAGCATTTT
>TRBV27|-|-|TRBJ2-7
CASSYGNSYEQYF
TGTGCCAGCAGTTACGGCAACTCCTACGAGCAGTACTTC
>TRBV10-3|-|-|TRBJ1-2
CAISEPLRGSSGYTF
TGTGCCATCAGTGAGCCCCTCAGGGGATCGAGTGGCTACACCTTC
>TRBV6-5|-|-|TRBJ1-5
CASSYDSANQPQHF
TGTGCCAGCAGTTACGACAGCGCTAATCAGCCCCAGCATTTT
>TRBV19|once|TRBD1|TRBJ2-1
CASDRGNYNEQFF
TGTGCCAGCGACAGGGGTAACTACAATGAGCAGTTCTTC
>TRBV10-1|-|-|TRBJ2-3
CASSAPGTDTQYF
TGCGCCAGCAGTGCTCCTGGCACAGATACGCAGTATTTT
>TRBV11-1|-|-|TRBJ2-3
CASSLTGTTDTQYF
TGTGCCAGCAGCTTAACAGGCACCACAGATACGCAGTATTTT
>TRBV6-5|-|TRBD1|TRBJ1-5
CASSPSGQIPQHF
TGTGCCAGCAGTCCCTCGGGACAGATCCCCCAGCATTTT
>TRBV6-5|-|TRBD1|TRBJ1-1
CASRLRGDGNTEAFF
TGTGCCAGCAGACTCAGGGGGGACGGGAACACTGAAGCTTTCTTT
>TRBV5-1|-|-|TRBJ1-2
CASSLGSSQDYGYTF
TGCGCCAGCAGCTTGGGGTCGTCTCAAGACTATGGCTACACCTTC
>TRBV5-1|-|-|TRBJ2-7
CASSLGGRPYEQYF
TGCGCCAGCAGCTTGGGGGGGCGGCCCTACGAGCAGTACTTC
>TRBV19|-|TRBD1|TRBJ2-7
CASSEGTDSYEQYF
TGTGCCAGTAGTGAGGGGACAGACTCCTACGAGCAGTACTTC
>TRBV5-1|few|-|TRBJ2-7
CASRREKAYEQYF
TGCGCCAGCAGGAGAGAAAAGGCCTACGAGCAGTACTTC
>TRBV6-5|-|-|TRBJ1-3
CASRDSGNTIYF
TGTGCCAGCAGAGACTCTGGAAACACCATATATTTT
>TRBV9|-|-|TRBJ1-4
CASSVAQFRGEKLFF
TGTGCCAGCAGCGTAGCTCAGTTTCGGGGGGAAAAACTGTTTTTT
>TRBV27|-|TRBD1|TRBJ2-3
CASSSRDRDITDTQYF
TGTGCCAGCAGTTCTCGGGACAGGGATATCACAGATACGCAGTATTTT
>TRBV18|-|-|TRBJ1-1
CATNQVRKNTEAFF
TGTGCCACCAACCAGGTCAGGAAGAACACTGAAGCTTTCTTT
>TRBV7-6|-|-|TRBJ2-5
CASSLNGGQETQYF
TGTGCCAGCAGCCTCAACGGGGGTCAAGAGACCCAGTACTTC
>TRBV3-1/TRBV3-2|-|-|TRBJ1-4
CASSWTAEKLFF
TGTGCCAGCAGCTGGACGGCCGAAAAACTGTTTTTT
>TRBV18|once|-|TRBJ1-2
CASSPPERGAYGYTF
TGTGCCAGCTCACCCCCCGAGAGAGGAGCCTATGGCTACACCTTC
>TRBV7-9|-|TRBD1|TRBJ1-1
CASSLGRTGPFYTEAFF
TGTGCCAGCAGCTTAGGGCGGACAGGTCCCTTCTACACTGAAGCTTTCTTT
>TRBV9|-|-|TRBJ2-5
CASSVAGHRVETQYF
TGTGCCAGCAGCGTAGCCGGTCACAGGGTCGAGACCCAGTACTTC
>TRBV15|-|-|TRBJ1-2
CATSRAPFYGYTF
TGTGCCACCAGCAGAGCACCATTTTATGGCTACACCTTC
>TRBV11-2|once|-|TRBJ2-6
CASSLGDLPNVSGANVLTF
TGTGCCAGCAGCCTTGGGGACCTTCCTAACGTCTCTGGGGCCAACGTCCTGACTTTC
>TRBV3-1/TRBV3-2|-|-|TRBJ2-5
CASSRMGSGLGETQYF
TGTGCCAGCAGCCGAATGGGCAGCGGGCTTGGAGAGACCCAGTACTTC
>TRBV7-2|-|-|TRBJ1-2
CASSLAFGRGYGYTF
TGTGCCAGCAGCTTAGCATTTGGTCGGGGCTATGGCTACACCTTC
>TRBV9|-|TRBD2|TRBJ2-1
CASSVGLAGGSSYNEQFF
TGTGCCAGCAGCGTAGGACTAGCGGGGGGTAGCTCCTACAATGAGCAGTTCTTC
>TRBV12-3/TRBV12-4|-|-|TRBJ1-3
CASKYNTIYF
TGTGCCAGCAAGTATAACACCATATATTTT
>TRBV30|-|TRBD2|TRBJ2-2
CAWSVGRGIHTGELFF
TGTGCCTGGAGTGTAGGGCGGGGGATTCACACCGGGGAGCTGTTTTTT
>TRBV11-2|-|-|TRBJ2-5
CASSLHLAGAGETQYF
TGTGCCAGCAGCCTCCACCTCGCGGGGGCGGGGGAGACCCAGTACTTC
>TRBV19|-|-|TRBJ1-3
CASRASSGNTIYF
TGTGCCAGTAGAGCTAGCTCTGGAAACACCATATATTTT